A single sample gave rise to the 9 T cell receptor beta chains below, sequenced in a study of blood T cell repertoires in COVID-19. Only in-frame clones appear in the TCRdb table, and some are missing; sequencing was by immunoSEQ multiplex PCR. The table includes about 250,000 clones, 70% to 90% detected once. The sample comprised peripheral blood. These receptors were taken from a man between 18 and 35 years old with active or convalescent COVID-19.

The chain is built from TRBV21-1 and TRBJ1-3. TRBV21-1 is deemed a pseudogene. This CDR3 is 16 amino acids long. The CDR3 DNA is TGTGCCAGCAGCAAAGGGACGGCGGACTTTGGAAACACCATATATTTT. Protein: CASSKGTADFGNTIYF.

The rearrangement joins TRBV6-6 to TRBJ2-5; TRBD2 agrees at 9 bases. The CDR3 length is 14 residues. Germline loops: CDR1 MNHNY, CDR2 SVGAGI (reference sequence). J lost 4 bases, V lost 5 bases, and 5 bases had no gene match. The CDR3 region has the DNA TGTGCCAGCAGTCATAGCGGGAGCAGAGAGACCCAGTACTTC. This gives the protein CASSHSGSRETQYF.

The chain's CDR3 is CASSENESVFF. In DNA, the CDR3 is TGTGCCAGCAGTGAAAACGAGTCCGTCTTCTTT. V usage is TRBV6-1 and J usage is TRBJ1-1; no definite D call. This CDR3 contains 11 residues. Per the germline V gene, CDR1 is MNHNS and CDR2 is SASEGT. V lost 2 bases and J lost 14, with 12 bases in between.

The table lists this clone with a few counts. The chain recombines TRBV21-1 with TRBJ1-2; the DNA was not used to check the table's D call, TRBD1. TRBV21-1 is shown as a pseudogene. This CDR3 spans 18 amino acids. The CDR3 region has the DNA TGTGCCAGCAGCAAAGCCCCCTCGCGACACGATACTAACTATGGCTACACCTTC. This sequence encodes CASSKAPSRHDTNYGYTF.

The chain has TRBV19 and TRBJ1-1; no reliable D call. Trimming pared 5 bases from V and 0 bases from J, leaving 10 bases between. CDR3 size: 14 residues. The V gene's germline CDR1 is LNHDA and CDR2 SQIVND (reference sequence). CDR3 in DNA: TGTGCCAGTAGTTCTGACACGCTGAACACTGAAGCTTTCTTT. Translating gives CASSSDTLNTEAFF.

This chain connects TRBV27 to TRBJ1-1; TRBD1 matches 7 bases. Germline trimming cut 2 bases from V and 0 bases from J; bases unmatched to any gene: 6. The CDR3 is 16 amino acids. CDR1 and CDR2 from the germline V gene are MNHEY and SMNVEV (reference sequence). CDR3: CASSLRTGRLNTEAFF. The CDR3 DNA is TGTGCCAGCAGTTTAAGGACAGGTCGCCTGAACACTGAAGCTTTCTTT.

V is TRBV7-2 and J is TRBJ2-5, with D possibly being TRBD2 (6 bases). This CDR3 is 14 amino acids long. V lost 1 base and J lost 4, with 10 bases in between. Germline CDR1 SGHTA, CDR2 FQGNSA. CDR3 in amino acids: CASSLVGGLETQYF. The CDR3 region has the DNA TGTGCCAGCAGCTTAGTCGGGGGATTAGAGACCCAGTACTTC.

The CDR3 here is CASSEETGFFSYEQYF. In nucleotides, the CDR3 is TGTGCCAGCAGTGAAGAAACAGGGTTTTTCTCCTACGAGCAGTACTTC. V usage is TRBV2 and J usage is TRBJ2-7; weak D call: TRBD1 (6 bases). Trimming took 1 base from V and 0 from J, leaving 13 bases between them. There are 16 residues in the CDR3. The germline gives CDR1 SNHLY, CDR2 FYNNEI.

There are a few counts of this clone. This chain connects TRBV28 to TRBJ1-5; the match to TRBD1 covers 8 bases. V dropped 8 bases and J dropped 0; count of bases not matched to a gene: 15. CDR3 size: 18 residues. Germline V lookup: CDR1 MDHEN, CDR2 SYDVKM. CDR3 region: CASSHHRDRRYSNQPQHF. In DNA, the CDR3 is TGTGCCAGCTCACACCACCGGGACAGGCGTTATAGCAATCAGCCCCAGCATTTT.